This T cell receptor beta chain was identified in a study of low-dose radiotherapy and immunotherapy resistance in tumors. Study information: Treatment of Cohort 1 consisted of 0.5 Gy per fraction every 2 weeks, adding up to 6.5 Gy. Cohort 2 received 1 Gy per fraction every two weeks, totaling 13 Gy over 26 weeks.

This CDR3 contains 17 residues. Trimming removed 2 bases from V and 6 bases from J; junction bases left unmatched: 10. Germline CDR1 reads MNHNS; CDR2 reads SASEGT. Both TCRalpha and TCRbeta chains were reverse transcribed with V-gene-specific primers. TCRs underwent 15 to 25 PCR cycles of amplification with a constant-region primer and V-primer adapter. Amplifying the isolated mRNA was done by in vitro transcription. TCRdb re-called the reads through MiXCR, storing one row per CDR3 protein. Altogether 60,000 to 75,000 distinct CDR3 sequences are present, more than 25% being singletons, with the ten largest covering approximately 7%. This sample's time point: before trial treatment. The donors' treatment consisted of nivolumab, ipilimumab, aspirin, low-dose cyclophosphamide and low-dose radiotherapy.

The J gene is TRBJ2-2, the V gene TRBV6-1; 9 bases align to TRBD2. The source is a male donor with rectosigmoid adenocarcinoma. Specimen: PBMCs, collected before treatment. DNA for the CDR3: TGTGCCAGCAGTGAATCAGCGGGGGGTTTTTTCCCCGGGGAGCTGTTTTTT. Protein product: CASSESAGGFFPGELFF.